This TCR beta chain is from a study of prognosis after radiotherapy for stage I lung cancer (dated by TCRdb to about 2021). For context, the study as a whole: Approximately 19 stage I NSCLC patients were enrolled in Nanjing, China, between 2018 and 2019. Newly diagnosed primary stage I lung tumors were found in approximately 15 patients, while oligometastatic NSCLC after surgical resection of the primary tumor was found in several. Every patient was deemed medically inoperable, eleven to twelve because of comorbidities and about seven because they refused surgery. The cohort was made up of about 13 men and roughly 6 women, with a median age of about 74 years and an age range of roughly 50 to 95 years. Tumor histology was squamous cell carcinoma in seven or eight patients and adenocarcinoma in around 12. Image-guided IMRT or VMAT was used to deliver SBRT in 3 to 5 fractions at a biologically effective dose of at least 100 Gy. In every patient, SBRT was given without any concurrent therapy. Distant metastases were developed by four of the 19 patients after SBRT, at a median of 7 months, whereas no significant progression was observed in the other 15 patients. This study profiled peripheral blood TCR beta repertoires from stage I NSCLC patients before and after stereotactic body radiotherapy and linked the repertoires to distant failure. The study sequenced around 40 blood samples from approximately 20 patients, one before and one after SBRT per patient. Results the study describes overall, beyond this receptor: Tumor specificity of expanded TCR clones was not determined. Post-SBRT Shannon entropy and its change from baseline were lower in patients who developed distant metastases; baseline Shannon entropy was not associated with metastases. Limitations of the study included a small cohort and short follow-up, and the study findings need independent validation. No adjustment for multiple comparisons was applied to any of the reported P values. Unique TCR clone counts fell after SBRT (median approximately 9,900 before versus about 7,400 after; Wilcoxon paired P=0.011). TRBV and TRBJ usage frequencies reportedly varied with metastasis status, involving two V genes at baseline and 9 or 10 V and two J genes after SBRT.

The TCR beta CDR3 region was amplified from genomic DNA by two rounds of multiplex PCR. In the first PCR round, primers specific to each TRBV and TRBJ gene were used, and the primer sequences were filed in Chinese patent CN105087789A. Universal primers were used in the second round of PCR. The Roche High Pure PCR Template Preparation Kit was used to extract genomic DNA from frozen PBMCs. The libraries underwent paired-end sequencing with 151 bp reads on an Illumina HiSeq 3000. The paper's processing steps were these. Raw reads lacking the multiplex PCR primer sequences were removed with CutAdapt. PEAR was used to merge high-quality paired reads into contigs. TRB V, D and J gene segments were assigned to each contig with MiXCR by alignment to reference sequences. To remove sequencing errors, CDR3 sequences were clustered according to base quality and sequence similarity. Shannon entropy, normalized by the natural log of the productive TCR sequence number, served as the measure of diversity. Clonality was computed as one minus the ratio of Shannon entropy to the natural log of the number of unique clonotypes. Using the Youden index from ROC curves, the researchers picked the repertoire-metric cut-offs for progression-free survival, and all analyses were carried out in R 3.5.3. Using fastp trimming at Q25 and MiXCR clonotype assembly, TCRdb reanalyzed the public sequencing data and kept in-frame beta chains. Under each unique CDR3 protein, matching rows form one entry showing the most common genes and DNA. The V and J calls, along with clone size, are taken from TCRdb and not from the paper's own processing. Counted in this sample were some 36,000 distinct CDR3 sequences; around a quarter of them appeared once. Less than 30% of the sample lies in the top ten.

The CDR3, cysteine through phenylalanine, is 16 amino acids long. The only DNA kept is the CDR3, 48 bases in frame from the first base. CDR1 and CDR2, per the germline V gene (reference sequence), are DFQATT and SNEGSKA. Between the V and J ends, shortened by 3 bases and 1 base respectively, the junction contains 17 bases. All patients had node-negative disease on CT and PET/CT, and none had a history of other malignancies or prior chemotherapy or radiotherapy. About 6.3 milliliters of peripheral venous blood were drawn into EDTA tubes at each of two time points. Ficoll-Paque Plus density-gradient centrifugation was used to isolate PBMCs. Samples were stored at -80°C immediately after collection until analysis. Many counts were recorded for this clonotype. The specificity of this receptor is unknown. One base away there is no much larger clone; base qualities are not given.

The source is a donor aged 50 or older with non-small cell lung cancer. The sequencing here drew on PBMCs, taken before or after stereotactic body radiation therapy (not recorded which). The rearranged segments are TRBV20-1 and TRBJ2-3; the D segment cannot be called with confidence. At the DNA level, the sequence is TGCAGTGCTAGTGACCCGCACTTGAGAGGCACAGATACGCAGTATTTT. This gives the protein CSASDPHLRGTDTQYF.